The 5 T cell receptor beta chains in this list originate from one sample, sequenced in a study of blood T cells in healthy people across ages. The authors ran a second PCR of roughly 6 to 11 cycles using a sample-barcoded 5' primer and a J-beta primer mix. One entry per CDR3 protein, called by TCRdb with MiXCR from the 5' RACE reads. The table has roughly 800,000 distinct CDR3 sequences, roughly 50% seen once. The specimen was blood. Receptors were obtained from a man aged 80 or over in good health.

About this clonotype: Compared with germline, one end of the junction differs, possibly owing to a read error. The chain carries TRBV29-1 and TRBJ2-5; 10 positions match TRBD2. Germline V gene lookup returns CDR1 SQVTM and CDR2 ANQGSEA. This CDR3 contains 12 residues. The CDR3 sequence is CSVRTSGEAQYF. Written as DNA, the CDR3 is TGCAGCGTCCGGACTAGCGGAGAGGCCCAGTACTTC.

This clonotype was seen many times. CDR3 in amino acids: CASNAGGSGKQYF. As DNA, the CDR3 is TGCGCCAGCAATGCGGGAGGTAGCGGGAAGCAGTACTTC. The chain combines TRBV4-1 with TRBJ2-7; 8 nucleotides agree with TRBD2. The CDR3 extends over 13 amino acids. The V segment lost 7 bases and the J segment 8 bases; nucleotides outside the gene matches: 10. Per the germline V gene, CDR1 is MGHRA and CDR2 is YSYEKL.

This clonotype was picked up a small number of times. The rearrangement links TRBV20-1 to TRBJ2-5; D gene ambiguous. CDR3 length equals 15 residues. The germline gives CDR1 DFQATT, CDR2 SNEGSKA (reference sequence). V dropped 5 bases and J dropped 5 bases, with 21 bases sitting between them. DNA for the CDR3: TGCAGTGCTTCCGATGTGGCCAGTATTCTGGAGACCCAGTACTTC. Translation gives CSASDVASILETQYF.

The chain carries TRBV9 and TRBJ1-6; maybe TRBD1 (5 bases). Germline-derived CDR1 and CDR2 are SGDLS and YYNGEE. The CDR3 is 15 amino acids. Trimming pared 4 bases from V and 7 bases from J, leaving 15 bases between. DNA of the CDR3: TGTGCCAGCAGCCCTTGGACGGAGGGGAATTCACCCCTCCACTTT. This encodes CASSPWTEGNSPLHF.

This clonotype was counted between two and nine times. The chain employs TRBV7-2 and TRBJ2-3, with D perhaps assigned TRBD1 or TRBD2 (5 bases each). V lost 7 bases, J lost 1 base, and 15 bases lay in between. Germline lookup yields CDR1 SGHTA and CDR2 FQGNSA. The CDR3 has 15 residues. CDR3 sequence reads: CASNPPGTRTDTQYF. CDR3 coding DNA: TGTGCCAGCAACCCGCCAGGGACCCGCACAGATACGCAGTATTTT. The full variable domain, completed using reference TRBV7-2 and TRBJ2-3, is GAGVSQSPSNKVTEKGKDVELRCDPISGHTALYWYRQSLGQGLEFLIYFQGNSAPDKSGLPSDRFSAERTGGSVSTLTIQRTQQEDSAVYLCASNPPGTRTDTQYFGPGTRLTVL.